This is a list of T cell receptor beta chains from one sample in a study of beta chain features in type 1 diabetes. The repertoire was sequenced with immunoSEQ multiplex PCR; TCRdb's copy has only in-frame clones and lacks some. This table has some 200,000 clones, roughly 17% appearing once. Sequenced input: naive CD4+ T cells from blood. The receptors come from a young man with type 1 diabetes. CDR3s include the opening cysteine and the closing phenylalanine or tryptophan. The D gene is left open where the match is weak. Not all rows give a size; the values are once, few, many and, for expanded clones, a class.

V gene	clone size	J gene	D gene	CDR3 protein	CDR3 DNA
TRBV7-2	NA	TRBJ1-3	NA	CASSLAQGGLGNTIYF	TGTGCCAGCAGCTTAGCGCAAGGAGGGTTGGGAAACACCATATATTTT
TRBV7-9	NA	TRBJ2-7	TRBD2	CASSVSGRAHEQYF	TGTGCCAGCAGCGTTAGCGGGAGGGCCCACGAGCAGTACTTC
TRBV28	few	TRBJ1-1	NA	CASSLPQNTEAFF	TGTGCCAGCAGTTTACCCCAAAACACTGAAGCTTTCTTT
TRBV30	NA	TRBJ1-2	NA	CAWDRSYGYTF	TGTGCCTGGGACAGGTCCTATGGCTACACCTTC
TRBV5-1	NA	TRBJ2-1	NA	CASSFRSSNEQFF	TGCGCCAGCAGCTTTCGTTCTAGCAATGAGCAGTTCTTC
TRBV18	few	TRBJ2-7	TRBD2	CATQTQRGPSYEQYF	TGTGCCACCCAAACCCAGCGGGGCCCGTCCTACGAGCAGTACTTC
TRBV5-1	NA	TRBJ2-2	NA	CASSLGHTGELFF	TGCGCCAGCAGCTTGGGGCACACCGGGGAGCTGTTTTTT
TRBV6-6	NA	TRBJ2-7	NA	CASKDSEYEQYF	TGTGCCAGCAAGGACAGCGAATACGAGCAGTACTTC
TRBV2	few	TRBJ2-7	NA	CASRAYEQYF	TGTGCCAGCAGGGCGTACGAGCAGTACTTC
TRBV28	NA	TRBJ2-2	NA	CASSSPNTGELFF	TGTGCCAGCAGTTCCCCCAACACCGGGGAGCTGTTTTTT
TRBV7-3	NA	TRBJ2-3	TRBD2	CASSARTSGRDTQYF	TGTGCCAGCAGCGCGCGGACTAGCGGGAGAGATACGCAGTATTTT
TRBV5-1	NA	TRBJ1-2	NA	CASGDGNYGYTF	TGCGCCAGCGGCGACGGAAACTATGGCTACACCTTC
TRBV7-9	NA	TRBJ2-5	NA	CASSSRRLGSETQYF	TGTGCCAGCAGCAGCCGACGTCTTGGTTCGGAGACCCAGTACTTC
TRBV29-1	NA	TRBJ2-5	NA	CSAARGGLVETQYF	TGCAGCGCCGCGAGGGGGGGGCTCGTGGAGACCCAGTACTTC
TRBV28	few	TRBJ2-3	NA	CASSLRGGTDTQYF	TGTGCCAGCAGCCTCCGCGGGGGCACAGATACGCAGTATTTT
TRBV30	few	TRBJ2-6	NA	CAWSVGWTGRSGANVLTF	TGTGCCTGGAGTGTGGGTTGGACGGGGCGCTCTGGGGCCAACGTCCTGACTTTC
TRBV20-1	few	TRBJ2-1	NA	CSARVPGEQFF	TGCAGTGCTAGAGTCCCGGGGGAGCAGTTCTTC
TRBV7-2	few	TRBJ2-7	NA	CASSLQVLYEQYF	TGTGCCAGCAGCTTACAGGTTCTCTACGAGCAGTACTTC
TRBV28	NA	TRBJ1-3	TRBD1	CASSPGQASGNTIYF	TGTGCCAGCAGCCCCGGACAGGCATCGGGAAACACCATATATTTT
TRBV18	few	TRBJ2-1	NA	CASSRAFYNEQFF	TGTGCCAGCTCACGGGCGTTTTACAATGAGCAGTTCTTC
TRBV2	NA	TRBJ2-7	TRBD1	CASSGTGRPYEQYF	TGTGCCAGCAGTGGGACAGGGAGGCCCTACGAGCAGTACTTC
TRBV5-1	NA	TRBJ2-1	TRBD2	CASSLTGLRSNEQFF	TGCGCCAGCAGCTTAACGGGACTAAGGTCGAATGAGCAGTTCTTC
TRBV29-1	NA	TRBJ2-1	NA	CSAPSGGGGFRDEQFF	TGCAGCGCCCCGTCCGGAGGGGGGGGATTTCGGGATGAGCAGTTCTTC